These T cell receptor beta chains were read from a single sample in a study of blood T cells in healthy people across ages. A single record per CDR3 protein comes from TCRdb applying MiXCR to the 5' RACE reads. The sample comprises around 1,000,000 distinct CDR3 sequences, roughly a quarter of which are singletons, and around 0.7% rests with the top ten. This sample also appeared in a second study, on T cells of mothers and their children.

Sequenced: blood. These receptor sequences come from a girl aged 2 to 9 in good health. Each CDR3 is given with its conserved first and last residue. A D gene is named only where the DNA matches it firmly. Where a row states a size, it is once, few, many or the class of an expanded clone; other rows omit it.

d_gene | j_gene | abundance | v_gene | CDR3nt | CDR3aa
- | TRBJ1-5 | - | TRBV19 | TGTGCCAGTAGTATACGAGAAATACGCAATCAGCCCCAGCATTTT | CASSIREIRNQPQHF
- | TRBJ2-2 | - | TRBV7-2 | TGTGCCAGCAGCTATATCAACACCGGGGAGCTGTTTTTT | CASSYINTGELFF
TRBD1 | TRBJ2-5 | - | TRBV20-1 | TGCAGTGCTAGACTTCACACAGGGGGCGCGGAGGAGACCCAGTACTTC | CSARLHTGGAEETQYF
- | TRBJ2-5 | few | TRBV12-3/TRBV12-4 | TGTGCCAGCAGGCGGTCGGACGGGAGAGAGACCCAGTACTTC | CASRRSDGRETQYF
- | TRBJ2-1 | - | TRBV11-1 | TGTGCCAGCAGGTTCGGGGGATCCTACAATGAGCAGTTCTTC | CASRFGGSYNEQFF
- | TRBJ1-1 | - | TRBV7-9 | TGTGCCAGCAGCCATACAGAAGGGAGCGATAACTTAATGAACACTGAAACTTTCTTT | CASSHTEGSDNLMNTETFF
TRBD1 | TRBJ2-7 | - | TRBV12-5 | TGTGCTAGTCGACGGGACAGCCCGCGCGAGCAGTACTTC | CASRRDSPREQYF
TRBD1 | TRBJ2-1 | - | TRBV10-2 | TGCGCCAGCAGATCGGGACAGGGGAATGAGCAGTTCTTC | CASRSGQGNEQFF
TRBD1 | TRBJ1-4 | few | TRBV9 | TGTGCCAGCAGCCAATCCGGGACAGGCGTTGAAAAACTGTTTTTT | CASSQSGTGVEKLFF
- | TRBJ1-5 | - | TRBV7-2 | TGTACCAGCAGCCCGAAGGGCAGGGTGGATCAGCCCCAGCATTTT | CTSSPKGRVDQPQHF
TRBD1 | TRBJ1-6 | - | TRBV28 | TGTGCCAGCAGTTTTCGGCCCAGGGGGAATTCACCCCTCCACTTT | CASSFRPRGNSPLHF
TRBD2 | TRBJ2-1 | few | TRBV9 | TGTGCCAGCAGCGTAGTTCTAGCGGGAGGGTACAATGAGCAGTTCTTC | CASSVVLAGGYNEQFF
- | TRBJ2-7 | - | TRBV5-4 | TGTGCCAGCAGCTCGGGAAATAGAGGTTTCTCGTACGAGCAGTACTTC | CASSSGNRGFSYEQYF
- | TRBJ2-5 | - | TRBV28 | TGTGCCAGCTTCGGACCGTACCAAGAGACCCAGTACTTC | CASFGPYQETQYF
- | TRBJ2-5 | - | TRBV3-1 | TGTGCCAGCAGCCAAGGCCGGACAGATCCGTTCTTC | CASSQGRTDPFF
- | TRBJ2-1 | - | TRBV4-1 | TGCGCCAGCAGCCAAGGGATGGCCCCAAATGAGCAGTTCTTC | CASSQGMAPNEQFF
- | TRBJ2-7 | few | TRBV5-1 | TGCGCCAGCAAAACGAGCGGTTCCTCCTACGAGCAGTACTTC | CASKTSGSSYEQYF
- | TRBJ1-1 | - | TRBV19 | TGTGCCAGTATGGGTACTGAAGCTTTCTTT | CASMGTEAFF
- | TRBJ2-1 | - | TRBV5-1 | TGCGCCAGCAAGGGTCGGAGGAACGAGCAGTTCTTC | CASKGRRNEQFF
- | TRBJ2-5 | - | TRBV7-9 | TGTGCCAGCAGCTTTGATCCCAGCCGGTTCTTC | CASSFDPSRFF
- | TRBJ2-7 | - | TRBV20-1 | TGCAGTGCTGCCTCCGGGGTTCTACGAGAGCAGTACTTC | CSAASGVLREQYF
- | TRBJ2-2 | - | TRBV14 | TGTGCCAGCAGCCGGAGTCGGGGCGGGGAGCTGTTTTTT | CASSRSRGGELFF
TRBD2 | TRBJ2-5 | - | TRBV4-1 | TGCGCCAGCAGCTTTCTGACAGGGCCCAGCGGGAGGGTTTCAGAGACCCAGTACTTC | CASSFLTGPSGRVSETQYF
TRBD1 | TRBJ2-7 | - | TRBV5-1 | TGCGCCAGCAGCCACGCCGGGACAGGGGGCAACGAGCAGTACTTC | CASSHAGTGGNEQYF
- | TRBJ2-6 | - | TRBV5-1 | TGCGCCAGCAGCTTGGCGGGTTTGGAGGGGGCCAACGTCCTGACTTTC | CASSLAGLEGANVLTF
- | TRBJ2-1 | - | TRBV3-1 | TGTGCCAGCAGCCCTAAAATGGCAGTCGATGAGCAGTTCTTC | CASSPKMAVDEQFF
TRBD2 | TRBJ2-1 | - | TRBV11-2 | TGTGCCAGCAGCCCGGCACTAAGCGGGAGTTGGATTCATGAGCAGTTCTTC | CASSPALSGSWIHEQFF
TRBD1 | TRBJ1-6 | few | TRBV7-2 | TGTGCCAGCAGCTTCGGGACAGGAAACAATAATTCACCCCTCCACTTT | CASSFGTGNNNSPLHF
TRBD2 | TRBJ2-1 | - | TRBV3-1 | TGTGCCAGCAGCCCGCTAGCGGGGCTCGACAATGAGCAGTTCTTC | CASSPLAGLDNEQFF
- | TRBJ1-1 | - | TRBV19 | TGTGCCAGTAGTATCGTAGCGGGCACTGAAGCTTTCTTT | CASSIVAGTEAFF
- | TRBJ1-2 | few | TRBV7-9 | TGTGCCAGCAGCCCGGGCGGGGGTCTAAACTATGGCTACACCTTC | CASSPGGGLNYGYTF
- | TRBJ2-5 | - | TRBV27 | TGTGCCAGCAGTCCACGCCTAACTGACGTGGCCCAGTACTTC | CASSPRLTDVAQYF
- | TRBJ2-1 | few | TRBV20-1 | TGCAGTGCTAGTGGCGCGGGGGCAAGAATCAATGAGCAGTTCTTC | CSASGAGARINEQFF
- | TRBJ2-3 | - | TRBV7-2 | TGTGCCAGCAGCTTAGTAGGTCGACCGGGGGATGCGCAGTATTTT | CASSLVGRPGDAQYF
TRBD2 | TRBJ2-7 | few | TRBV7-9 | TGTGCCAGCAGCTCTCTAGCGGAGAGCTCCTACGAGCAGTACTTC | CASSSLAESSYEQYF
TRBD1 | TRBJ1-2 | few | TRBV11-2 | TGTGCCAGCAGCTCGGTTCTACAGGGGACGTTAATCTATGGCTACACCTTC | CASSSVLQGTLIYGYTF
TRBD1 | TRBJ2-2 | few | TRBV19 | TGTGCCAGCCGGGACAGGGGTTATGTGGGGGAGCTGTTTTTT | CASRDRGYVGELFF
TRBD1 | TRBJ1-2 | - | TRBV20-1 | TGTAGTGTTCGGGCAGGGGGTAGCTATGGCTACACCTTC | CSVRAGGSYGYTF
TRBD1 | TRBJ1-3 | few | TRBV7-2 | TGTGCCAGCAGCTTAGTTCAGGGGGCGCGGAACACCATATATTTT | CASSLVQGARNTIYF
- | TRBJ1-2 | - | TRBV5-1 | TGCGCCAGCAGCTTGGTGGCCTCAGGGGACTATGGCTACACCTTC | CASSLVASGDYGYTF
TRBD1 | TRBJ2-6 | few | TRBV15 | TGTGCCACCAGCAGAGGGGACAGGGGGGCCAACGTCCTGACTTTC | CATSRGDRGANVLTF
- | TRBJ2-1 | many | TRBV28 | TGTGCCAGCAGTTTTGTGAAACCTGCACCCTACAATGAGCAGTTCTTC | CASSFVKPAPYNEQFF
TRBD1 | TRBJ2-7 | - | TRBV7-9 | TGTGCCAGCAGCTTATCCTTCCTGACAGGGGATGTCTACGAGCAGTACTTC | CASSLSFLTGDVYEQYF
- | TRBJ1-1 | few | TRBV6-1 | TGTGCCAGCAGTGAAATTGGGGGCAACACTGAAGCTTTCTTT | CASSEIGGNTEAFF
TRBD1 | TRBJ1-1 | few | TRBV20-1 | TGCAGTGCCAGATCGACAGGGGGTGAAGCTTTCTTT | CSARSTGGEAFF